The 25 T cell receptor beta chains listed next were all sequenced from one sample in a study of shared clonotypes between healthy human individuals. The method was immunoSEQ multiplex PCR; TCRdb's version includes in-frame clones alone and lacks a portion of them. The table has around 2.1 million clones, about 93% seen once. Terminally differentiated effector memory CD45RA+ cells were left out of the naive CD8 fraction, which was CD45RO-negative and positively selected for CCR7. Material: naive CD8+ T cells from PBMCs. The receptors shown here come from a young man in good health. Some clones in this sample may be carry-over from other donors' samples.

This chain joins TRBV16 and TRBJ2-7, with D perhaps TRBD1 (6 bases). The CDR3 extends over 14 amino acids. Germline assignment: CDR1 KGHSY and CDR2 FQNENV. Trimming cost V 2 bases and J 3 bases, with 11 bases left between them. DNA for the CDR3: TGTGCCAGCAGCCAAGGAGGACAGCACTACGAGCAGTACTTC. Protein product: CASSQGGQHYEQYF.

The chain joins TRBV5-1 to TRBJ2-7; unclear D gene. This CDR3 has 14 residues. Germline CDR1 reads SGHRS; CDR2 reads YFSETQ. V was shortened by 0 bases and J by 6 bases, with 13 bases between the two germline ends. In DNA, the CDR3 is TGCGCCAGCAGCTTGGCGGCCGGGTGGGTCGAGCAGTACTTC. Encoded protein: CASSLAAGWVEQYF.

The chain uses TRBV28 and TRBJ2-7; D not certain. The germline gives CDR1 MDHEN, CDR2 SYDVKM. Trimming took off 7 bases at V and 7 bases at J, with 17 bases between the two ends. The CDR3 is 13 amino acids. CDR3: CASTTFEKTEQYF. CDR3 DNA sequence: TGTGCCAGCACTACCTTCGAAAAAACGGAGCAGTACTTC.

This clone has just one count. CDR3: CASSLAIRPELFF. CDR3 in DNA: TGTGCCAGCAGTTTAGCCATCCGACCCGAGCTGTTTTTT. The chain combines TRBV27 with TRBJ2-2; D remains unclear. In germline, CDR1 is MNHEY, CDR2 SMNVEV (reference sequence). This CDR3 region has 13 residues. Trimming pared 2 bases from V and 11 bases from J, leaving 12 bases between.

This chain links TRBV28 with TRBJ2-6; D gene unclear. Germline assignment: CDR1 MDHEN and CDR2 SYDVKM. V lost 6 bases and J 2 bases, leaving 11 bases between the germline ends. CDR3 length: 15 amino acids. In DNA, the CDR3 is TGTGCCAGCAGGGACGCAGAGGCTGGGGCCAACGTCCTGACTTTC. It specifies CASRDAEAGANVLTF. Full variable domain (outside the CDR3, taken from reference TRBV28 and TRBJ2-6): DVKVTQSSRYLVKRTGEKVFLECVQDMDHENMFWYRQDPGLGLRLIYFSYDVKMKEKGDIPEGYSVSREKKERFSLILESASTNQTSMYLCASRDAEAGANVLTFGAGSRLTVL.

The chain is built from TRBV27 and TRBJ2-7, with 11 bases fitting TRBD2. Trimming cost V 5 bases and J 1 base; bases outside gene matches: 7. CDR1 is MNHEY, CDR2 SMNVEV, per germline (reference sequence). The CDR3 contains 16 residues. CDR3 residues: CASSLSSSGGSYEQYF. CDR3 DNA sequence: TGTGCCAGCAGTCTGTCTTCTAGCGGGGGGTCCTACGAGCAGTACTTC.

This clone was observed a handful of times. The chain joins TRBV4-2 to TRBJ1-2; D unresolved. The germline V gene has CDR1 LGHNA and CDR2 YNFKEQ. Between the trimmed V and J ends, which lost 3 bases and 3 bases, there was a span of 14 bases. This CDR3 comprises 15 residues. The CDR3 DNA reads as TGTGCCAGCAGCCAGGATGGGCTAAGCGACTATGGCTACACCTTC. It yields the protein CASSQDGLSDYGYTF.

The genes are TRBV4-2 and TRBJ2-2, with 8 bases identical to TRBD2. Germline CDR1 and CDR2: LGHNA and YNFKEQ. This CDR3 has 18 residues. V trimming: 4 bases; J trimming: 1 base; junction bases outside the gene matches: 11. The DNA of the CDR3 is TGTGCCAGCAGCCCCCATGGGCGGGAGGAAAGGAACACCGGGGAGCTGTTTTTT. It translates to CASSPHGREERNTGELFF.

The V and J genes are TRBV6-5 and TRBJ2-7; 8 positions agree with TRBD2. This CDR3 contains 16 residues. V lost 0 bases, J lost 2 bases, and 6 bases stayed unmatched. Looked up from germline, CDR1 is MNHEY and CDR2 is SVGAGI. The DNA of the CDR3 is TGTGCCAGCAGTTACTCCTCCGGGACTAGGACCTACGAGCAGTACTTC. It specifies CASSYSSGTRTYEQYF.

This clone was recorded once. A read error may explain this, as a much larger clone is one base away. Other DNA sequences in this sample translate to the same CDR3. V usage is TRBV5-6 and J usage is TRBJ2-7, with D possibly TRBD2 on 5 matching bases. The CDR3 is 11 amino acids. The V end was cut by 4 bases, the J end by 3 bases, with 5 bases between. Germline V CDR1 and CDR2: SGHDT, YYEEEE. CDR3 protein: CASSRDYEQYF. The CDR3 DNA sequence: TGTGCCAGCAGCCGGGACTACGAGCAGTACTTC.

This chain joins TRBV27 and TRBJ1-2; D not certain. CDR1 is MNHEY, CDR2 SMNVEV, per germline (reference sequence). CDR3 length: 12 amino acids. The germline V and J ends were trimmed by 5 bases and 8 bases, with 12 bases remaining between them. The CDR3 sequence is CASSHPTRGYTF. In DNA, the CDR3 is TGTGCCAGCAGTCATCCGACTCGAGGCTACACCTTC.

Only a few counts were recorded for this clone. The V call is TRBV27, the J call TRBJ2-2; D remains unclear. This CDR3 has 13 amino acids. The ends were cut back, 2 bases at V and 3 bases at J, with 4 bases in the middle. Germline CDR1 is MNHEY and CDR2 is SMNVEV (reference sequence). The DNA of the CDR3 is TGTGCCAGCAGTTTAGTGGACACCGGGGAGCTGTTTTTT. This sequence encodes CASSLVDTGELFF.

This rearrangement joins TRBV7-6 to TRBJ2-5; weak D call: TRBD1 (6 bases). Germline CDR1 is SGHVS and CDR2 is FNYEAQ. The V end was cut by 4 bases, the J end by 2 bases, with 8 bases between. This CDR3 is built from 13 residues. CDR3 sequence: CASSSGQQETQYF. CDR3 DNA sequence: TGTGCCAGCAGCTCGGGACAACAAGAGACCCAGTACTTC. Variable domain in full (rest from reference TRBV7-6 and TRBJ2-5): GAGVSQSPRYKVTKRGQDVALRCDPISGHVSLYWYRQALGQGPEFLTYFNYEAQQDKSGLPNDRFSAERPEGSISTLTIQRTEQRDSAMYRCASSSGQQETQYFGPGTRLLVL.

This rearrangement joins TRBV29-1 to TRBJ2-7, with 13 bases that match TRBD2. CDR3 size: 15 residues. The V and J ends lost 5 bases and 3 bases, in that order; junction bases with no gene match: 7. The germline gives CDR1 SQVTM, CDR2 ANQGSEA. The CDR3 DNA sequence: TGCAGCGTTCTACCTTGGACTAGCGGGAGCTACGAGCAGTACTTC. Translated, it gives CSVLPWTSGSYEQYF.

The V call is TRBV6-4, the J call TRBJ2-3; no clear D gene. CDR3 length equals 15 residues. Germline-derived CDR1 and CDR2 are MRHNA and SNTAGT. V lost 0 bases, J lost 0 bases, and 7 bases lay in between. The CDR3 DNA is TGTGCCAGCAGTGACTCGGCAGCTAGCACAGATACGCAGTATTTT. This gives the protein CASSDSAASTDTQYF.

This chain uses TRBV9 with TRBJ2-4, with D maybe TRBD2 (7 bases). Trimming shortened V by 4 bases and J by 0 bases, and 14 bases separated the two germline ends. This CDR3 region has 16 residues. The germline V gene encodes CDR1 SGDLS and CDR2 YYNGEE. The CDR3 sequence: CASSPGGGLAKNIQYF. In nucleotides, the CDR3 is TGTGCCAGCAGCCCTGGGGGGGGGCTAGCCAAAAACATTCAGTACTTC.

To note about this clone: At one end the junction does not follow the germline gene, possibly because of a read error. The CDR3 coding sequence is TGCAGCGCCGAAGGGGGGGCTGGGGCCGACGTCCTGACTTTC. Translated: CSAEGGAGADVLTF. The chain uses TRBV29-1 and TRBJ2-6; D is perhaps TRBD2 (7 bases). Germline-derived CDR1 and CDR2 are SQVTM and ANQGSEA. The CDR3 loop spans 14 amino acids.

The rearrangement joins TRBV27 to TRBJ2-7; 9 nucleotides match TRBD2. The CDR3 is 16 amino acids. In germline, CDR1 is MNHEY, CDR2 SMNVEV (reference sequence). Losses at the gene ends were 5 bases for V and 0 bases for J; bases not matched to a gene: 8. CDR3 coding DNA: TGTGCCAGCAGTCCAAGACTAGCGGCTAGCTCCTACGAGCAGTACTTC. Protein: CASSPRLAASSYEQYF.

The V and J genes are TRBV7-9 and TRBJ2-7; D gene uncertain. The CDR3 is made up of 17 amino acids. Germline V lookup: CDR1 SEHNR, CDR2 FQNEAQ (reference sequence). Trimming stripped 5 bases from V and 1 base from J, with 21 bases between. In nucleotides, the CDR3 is TGTGCCAGCAGCCCCCCCTCACACGGGTTGAATTCCTACGAGCAGTACTTC. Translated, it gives CASSPPSHGLNSYEQYF.

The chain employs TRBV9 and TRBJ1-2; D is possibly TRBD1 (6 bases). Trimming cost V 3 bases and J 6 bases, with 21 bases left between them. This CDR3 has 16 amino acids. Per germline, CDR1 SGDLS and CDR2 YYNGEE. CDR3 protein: CASSARPTTGSDGYTF. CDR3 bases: TGTGCCAGCAGCGCCAGACCAACAACAGGGAGTGATGGCTACACCTTC. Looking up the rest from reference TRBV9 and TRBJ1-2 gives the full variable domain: DSGVTQTPKHLITATGQRVTLRCSPRSGDLSVYWYQQSLDQGLQFLIQYYNGEERAKGNILERFSAQQFPDLHSELNLSSLELGDSALYFCASSARPTTGSDGYTFGSGTRLTVV.

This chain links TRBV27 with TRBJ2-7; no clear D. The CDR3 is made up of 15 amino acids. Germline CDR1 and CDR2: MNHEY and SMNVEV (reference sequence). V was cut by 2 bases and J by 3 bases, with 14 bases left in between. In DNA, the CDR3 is TGTGCCAGCAGTTTAGGGCCAGAGACCCTCTACGAGCAGTACTTC. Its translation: CASSLGPETLYEQYF.

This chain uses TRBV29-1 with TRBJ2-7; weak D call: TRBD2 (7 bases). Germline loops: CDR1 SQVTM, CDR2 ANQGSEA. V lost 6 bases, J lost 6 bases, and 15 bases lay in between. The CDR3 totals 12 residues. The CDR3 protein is CSVERGGVEQYF. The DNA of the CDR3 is TGCAGCGTGGAAAGAGGGGGGGTCGAGCAGTACTTC.

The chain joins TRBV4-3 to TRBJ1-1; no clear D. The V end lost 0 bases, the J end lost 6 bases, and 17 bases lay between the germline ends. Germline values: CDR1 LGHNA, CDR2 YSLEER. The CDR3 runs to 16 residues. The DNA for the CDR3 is TGCGCCAGCAGCCAAGATTTAAGGGTTGTTAGGCCTGAAGCTTTCTTT. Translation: CASSQDLRVVRPEAFF.

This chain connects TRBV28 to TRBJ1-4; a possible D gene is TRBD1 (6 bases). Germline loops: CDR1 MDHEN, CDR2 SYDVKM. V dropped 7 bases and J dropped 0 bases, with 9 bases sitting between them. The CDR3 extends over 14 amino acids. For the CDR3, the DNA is TGTGCCAGCACAACAGGGACAACTAATGAAAAACTGTTTTTT. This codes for CASTTGTTNEKLFF.

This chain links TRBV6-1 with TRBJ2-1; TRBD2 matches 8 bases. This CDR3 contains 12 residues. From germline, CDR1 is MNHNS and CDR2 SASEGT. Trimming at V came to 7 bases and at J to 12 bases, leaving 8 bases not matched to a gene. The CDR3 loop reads CASIRGGEGQFF. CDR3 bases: TGTGCCAGCATTCGGGGGGGGGAAGGGCAGTTCTTC.